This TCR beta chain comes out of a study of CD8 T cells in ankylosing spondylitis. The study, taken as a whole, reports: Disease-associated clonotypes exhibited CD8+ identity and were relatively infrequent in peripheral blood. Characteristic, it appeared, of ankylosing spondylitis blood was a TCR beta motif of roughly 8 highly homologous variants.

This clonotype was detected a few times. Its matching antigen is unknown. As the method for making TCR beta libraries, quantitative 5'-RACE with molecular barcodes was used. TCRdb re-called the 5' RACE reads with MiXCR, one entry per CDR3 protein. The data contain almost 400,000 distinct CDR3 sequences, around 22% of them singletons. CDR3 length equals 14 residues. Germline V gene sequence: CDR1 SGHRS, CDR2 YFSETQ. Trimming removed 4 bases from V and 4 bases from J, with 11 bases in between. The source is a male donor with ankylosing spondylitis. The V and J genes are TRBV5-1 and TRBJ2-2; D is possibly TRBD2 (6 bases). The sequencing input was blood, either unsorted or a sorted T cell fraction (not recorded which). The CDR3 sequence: CASSAWGGTGELFF. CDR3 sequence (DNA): TGCGCCAGCAGCGCATGGGGAGGCACCGGGGAGCTGTTTTTT. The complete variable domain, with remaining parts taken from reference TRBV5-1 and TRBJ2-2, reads KAGVTQTPRYLIKTRGQQVTLSCSPISGHRSVSWYQQTPGQGLQFLFEYFSETQRNKGNFPGRFSGRQFSNSRSEMNVSTLELGDSALYLCASSAWGGTGELFFGEGSRLTVL.